This record covers a single TCR beta chain. The antigen is undetermined. The sample is drawn from a study of beta chain features in type 1 diabetes. General study findings and limits: Cells with high TCR expression could be over-represented when cDNA is sequenced. Shorter templates might be favored by PCR, and equally so in patients and in controls.

The ends lost 5 bases at V and 8 bases at J; junction bases unmatched: 10. In germline, CDR1 is SGHRS, CDR2 YFSETQ. This CDR3 comprises 14 residues. The authors reverse transcribed all of the isolated RNA, so sequencing captured expressed TCRB transcripts. The table came from immunoSEQ multiplex PCR; TCRdb's copy has only in-frame clones and leaves some out. In the table there are hundreds of thousands of clones, over 25% of which are singletons. The chain is built from TRBV5-1 and TRBJ2-1; TRBD2 matches at 7 bases. Sequencing used naive CD4+ T cells from blood. The TCR sequence derives from a young man in good health. The CDR3 here is CASRAGMITDEQFF. DNA for the CDR3: TGCGCCAGCAGAGCGGGGATGATTACTGATGAGCAGTTCTTC.